A single sample gave rise to the 32 T cell receptor beta chains below, sequenced in a study of blood T cells in healthy people across ages. A second PCR of about 6 to 12 cycles used a sample-barcoded 5' primer and a J-beta primer mix. TCRdb passed the 5' RACE reads through MiXCR, listing each CDR3 protein once. Among around 690,000 distinct CDR3 sequences listed, approximately 50% were seen once. Sequenced material: blood. Source of these receptors: a man in his sixties in good health.

This clonotype was picked up a small number of times. The CDR3 DNA follows: TGTGCCAGCAGCATCCCGGGACAGGGGGAAAATGAGCAGTACTTC. It translates to CASSIPGQGENEQYF. The V and J genes are TRBV7-9 and TRBJ2-7; 11 nucleotides line up with TRBD1. Germline assignment: CDR1 SEHNR and CDR2 FQNEAQ (reference sequence). V shed 5 bases and J 7 bases; nucleotides not matched to a gene: 10. This CDR3 has 15 amino acids.

The table lists this clonotype with a few counts. The chain couples TRBV27 to TRBJ2-6, with TRBD1 matching over 7 bases. Germline assignment: CDR1 MNHEY and CDR2 SMNVEV (reference sequence). The junction had 3 bases not matched to a gene; V was cut back by 2 bases and J by 2 bases. CDR3 length: 16 amino acids. The CDR3 region is CASSLSTGAGANVLTF. Here the CDR3 DNA reads TGTGCCAGCAGTTTAAGCACAGGGGCTGGGGCCAACGTCCTGACTTTC.

The genes are TRBV25-1 and TRBJ2-7; no clear D. The closer fit of TRBJ2-5 to the DNA end suggests the J call may be wrong. The CDR3 sequence is 14 residues long. CDR1 is MGHDK, CDR2 SYGVNS, per germline. The CDR3, as DNA: TGTGCCAGCAGTGAATCGGGCCTGGGGGAGACCCAGTACTTC. Encoded protein: CASSESGLGETQYF.

The V and J genes are TRBV7-9 and TRBJ1-4; 11 bases are shared with TRBD1. The trim removed 5 bases at V and 10 bases at J, leaving 3 bases unmatched. CDR3 length: 13 residues. The germline gives CDR1 SEHNR, CDR2 FQNEAQ (reference sequence). The CDR3, as DNA: TGTGCCAGCAGCCCCGGGACAGGGGGAAAACTGTTTTTT. This sequence encodes CASSPGTGGKLFF.

The chain links TRBV11-2 to TRBJ2-1; 8 bases fit TRBD2. V lost 5 bases, J lost 2 bases, and 5 bases stayed unmatched. From germline, CDR1 is SGHAT and CDR2 FQNNGV. The CDR3 runs to 15 residues. This chain's CDR3 is CASSRPGGPYNEQFF. The CDR3 nucleotides are TGTGCCAGCAGCCGACCGGGGGGGCCCTACAATGAGCAGTTCTTC.

In its sample, this clonotype was seen a few times. The rearrangement uses TRBV11-2 and TRBJ1-1, with D hard to call. V lost 1 base and J 6 bases, leaving 9 bases between the germline ends. The CDR3 totals 13 residues. Germline loops: CDR1 SGHAT, CDR2 FQNNGV. The CDR3 DNA reads TGTGCCAGCAGCTTAGGGCAGCCCTCTGAAGCTTTCTTT. Protein: CASSLGQPSEAFF.

J is TRBJ2-2 and V is TRBV27; D is unresolved. The CDR3 has 15 amino acids. Germline-derived CDR1 and CDR2 are MNHEY and SMNVEV (reference sequence). V shed 0 bases and J shed 2 bases, with 7 bases lying between them. The CDR3 protein is CASSLSQINTGELFF. CDR3 sequence (DNA): TGTGCCAGCAGTTTATCACAGATCAACACCGGGGAGCTGTTTTTT.

The J gene is TRBJ2-3, the V gene TRBV12-3 or TRBV12-4; D unclear. The length of the CDR3 is 12 residues. The V gene lost 5 bases and the J gene lost 0 bases, with 3 bases spanning the gap. CDR3 protein: CASSRSTDTQYF. CDR3 coding DNA: TGTGCCAGCAGTCGTAGCACAGATACGCAGTATTTT.

The chain joins TRBV20-1 to TRBJ2-3; possibly TRBD1 for D (7 bases). The germline V gene has CDR1 DFQATT and CDR2 SNEGSKA (reference sequence). The CDR3 extends over 16 amino acids. V was trimmed by 4 bases and J by 5 bases, leaving 22 bases between them. The CDR3: CSATPHARGAVDTQYF. The CDR3 coding sequence is TGCAGTGCTACCCCGCATGCCAGGGGGGCGGTAGATACGCAGTATTTT.

The V and J genes are TRBV6-2 or TRBV6-3 and TRBJ2-5; perhaps D is TRBD1 or TRBD2 (6 bases each). The CDR3 has 15 amino acids. Trimming left V 5 bases short and J 5 bases short, with 18 bases between. Germline-derived CDR1 and CDR2 are MNHEY and SVGEGT. CDR3 residues: CASSIPLGGPETQYF. The CDR3 coding sequence is TGTGCCAGCAGTATCCCCCTTGGGGGGCCGGAGACCCAGTACTTC.

There are a few counts of this clonotype. The chain uses TRBV9 and TRBJ2-1; TRBD2 is a possible D gene (7 bases). The germline V gene encodes CDR1 SGDLS and CDR2 YYNGEE. V dropped 3 bases and J dropped 7 bases, with 17 bases sitting between them. This CDR3 contains 15 residues. This chain's CDR3 is CASSEQGGFPNEQFF. For the CDR3, the DNA is TGTGCCAGCAGCGAACAGGGAGGGTTCCCTAATGAGCAGTTCTTC.

The CDR3 protein is CASRIGGPVGNEQFF. DNA for the CDR3: TGTGCCAGCAGAATCGGGGGGCCGGTTGGCAATGAGCAGTTCTTC. The chain uses TRBV28 and TRBJ2-1, with a possible D match to TRBD2 (7 bases). CDR3 length equals 15 residues. V lost 6 bases and J 6 bases, leaving 18 bases between the germline ends. Germline V lookup: CDR1 MDHEN, CDR2 SYDVKM.

The chain recombines TRBV10-3 with TRBJ2-1; 12 positions match TRBD2. This CDR3 contains 16 residues. The J segment lost 9 bases and the V segment lost 6 bases, leaving 12 bases of the junction unmatched. Germline V gene data show CDR1 as ENHRY and CDR2 as SYGVKD. The CDR3 region has the DNA TGTGCCATCAGAACTTCTAGCGGGGGGGCTAGGAGTGAGCAGTTCTTC. It translates to CAIRTSSGGARSEQFF.

This chain connects TRBV5-1 to TRBJ1-2, with 7 bases identical to TRBD1. This CDR3 region has 15 residues. Germline CDR1 is SGHRS and CDR2 is YFSETQ. V gave up 4 bases and J gave up 4 bases; unmatched junction bases: 10. The CDR3 reads CASSQRQGVSYGYTF. Written as DNA, the CDR3 is TGCGCCAGCAGCCAAAGACAGGGTGTAAGCTATGGCTACACCTTC.

The V gene is TRBV20-1, the J gene TRBJ2-7; no clear D. Germline V gives CDR1 DFQATT, CDR2 SNEGSKA (reference sequence). This CDR3 is built from 12 residues. The ends were cut back, 3 bases at V and 1 base at J, with 7 bases in the middle. The CDR3 DNA reads TGCAGTGCTAGCTCCAAATCCTACGAGCAGTACTTC. Translated: CSASSKSYEQYF.

The rearrangement uses TRBV12-3 or TRBV12-4 and TRBJ2-3, with D possibly being TRBD2 (5 bases). This CDR3 has 14 amino acids. Trimming pared 1 base from V and 6 bases from J, leaving 11 bases between. The CDR3 bases are TGTGCCAGCAGTTTAGGGACTTTGGGGGATACGCAGTATTTT. It yields the protein CASSLGTLGDTQYF.

This clonotype was seen a handful of times. The chain carries TRBV29-1 and TRBJ2-1; TRBD1 or TRBD2 may be the D gene (5 bases each). Germline V lookup: CDR1 SQVTM, CDR2 ANQGSEA. The CDR3 contains 15 residues. Trimming removed 4 bases at V and 2 bases at J, with 15 bases between. The CDR3 nucleotides are TGCAGCGTTGGAAACCGGGACCCCCCCTACAATGAGCAGTTCTTC. Translating gives CSVGNRDPPYNEQFF.

The rearrangement joins TRBV20-1 to TRBJ2-7; D is unresolved. The J call is in doubt because the DNA end fits TRBJ2-5 better. The CDR3 sequence is 11 residues long. Germline V gene sequence: CDR1 DFQATT, CDR2 SNEGSKA (reference sequence). The CDR3 loop reads CSVHLRETQYF. The CDR3 DNA reads as TGCAGTGTCCACTTACGGGAGACCCAGTACTTC.

There are a few counts of this clonotype. V and J are TRBV29-1 and TRBJ2-5, with D possibly being TRBD1 (6 bases). This CDR3 comprises 11 residues. The V and J ends lost 7 bases and 4 bases respectively, with 10 bases between them. CDR1 and CDR2 (germline): SQVTM, ANQGSEA. The CDR3 is CSGGQVETQYF. The CDR3 DNA reads TGCAGCGGGGGGCAGGTAGAGACCCAGTACTTC.

This chain uses TRBV29-1 with TRBJ1-2; tentative D call: TRBD1 (6 bases). The V gene's germline CDR1 is SQVTM and CDR2 ANQGSEA. The CDR3 spans 12 residues. Trimming shortened V by 4 bases and J by 4 bases, and 10 bases separated the two germline ends. For the CDR3, the DNA is TGCAGCGTTGCACAGGGAAGCTATGGCTACACCTTC. This gives the protein CSVAQGSYGYTF.

The rearrangement joins TRBV12-3 or TRBV12-4 to TRBJ2-1; D is ambiguous. Deletions cut 4 bases from V and 5 bases from J, with 6 bases between. The CDR3 extends over 12 amino acids. CDR3 nucleotides: TGTGCCAGCAGTTCACAAAACAATGAGCAGTTCTTC. It encodes CASSSQNNEQFF.

The rearrangement joins TRBV5-4 to TRBJ1-1; D is undetermined. The CDR3 loop spans 16 amino acids. Trimming left V 4 bases short and J 1 base short, with 17 bases between. Germline V gene data show CDR1 as SGHNT and CDR2 as YYREEE (reference sequence). This CDR3 reads CASSRPAGSRNTEAFF. In DNA, the CDR3 is TGTGCCAGCAGCAGGCCGGCCGGCAGTCGGAACACTGAAGCTTTCTTT.

The chain combines TRBV4-2 with TRBJ1-2, with 7 bases identical to TRBD1. The V and J ends lost 5 bases and 1 base, in that order; junction bases with no gene match: 7. CDR3 length equals 15 residues. Looked up from germline, CDR1 is LGHNA and CDR2 is YNFKEQ. The CDR3 DNA sequence: TGTGCCAGCAGCTACGCCAGGGGGGATAACTATGGCTACACCTTC. This encodes CASSYARGDNYGYTF.

The chain uses TRBV15 and TRBJ2-7; tentative D call: TRBD2 (6 bases). In germline, CDR1 is LNHNV, CDR2 YYDKDF (reference sequence). The CDR3 has 15 residues. The V gene lost 1 base and the J gene lost 1 base, with 11 bases spanning the gap. CDR3: CATSRVGSGSYEQYF. CDR3 nucleotide sequence: TGTGCCACCAGCAGAGTTGGTAGCGGTTCCTACGAGCAGTACTTC.

V is TRBV28 and J is TRBJ1-1; no clear D. This CDR3 has 11 residues. V was pared by 5 bases and J by 10 bases, with 11 bases between. Germline V lookup: CDR1 MDHEN, CDR2 SYDVKM. DNA for the CDR3: TGTGCCAGCAGTATGGTGGGTAGAGCTTTCTTT. Protein sequence: CASSMVGRAFF.

This clonotype turned up a few times. The DNA for the CDR3 is TGTGCTAGTGCCTACCTTGGGACCGAGCTTTCCTACAATGAGCAGTTCTTC. It yields the protein CASAYLGTELSYNEQFF. This sequence joins TRBV12-5 and TRBJ2-1; possibly TRBD1 or TRBD2 for D (5 bases each). The CDR3 is made up of 17 amino acids. Germline V gives CDR1 LGHNT, CDR2 FRNRAP. Trimming removed 7 bases from V and 1 base from J, with 20 bases in between.

The V gene is TRBV20-1, the J gene TRBJ1-6; D unresolved. The V and J ends lost 5 bases and 5 bases respectively, with 13 bases between them. The V gene's germline CDR1 is DFQATT and CDR2 SNEGSKA (reference sequence). The length of the CDR3 is 14 residues. CDR3 DNA: TGCAGTGCTGTTCGGACCTTTGATAATTCACCCCTCCACTTT. Amino acids: CSAVRTFDNSPLHF.

This clonotype was seen a single time. V and J are TRBV10-3 and TRBJ2-7; 11 nucleotides agree with TRBD2. The DNA end is a closer match to TRBJ2-5, so the J assignment may be wrong. This CDR3 contains 17 residues. CDR1 and CDR2 (germline): ENHRY, SYGVKD. CDR3 DNA sequence: TGTGCCATCAGTGCAGCGACTAGCGGGGCAAGTCCTGGGACCCAGTACTTC. It translates to CAISAATSGASPGTQYF.

This chain uses TRBV29-1 with TRBJ2-3; TRBD1 is a possible D gene (5 bases). Germline V gene lookup returns CDR1 SQVTM and CDR2 ANQGSEA. V lost 7 bases to trimming and J lost 5 bases, with 7 bases between them. The CDR3 is 10 amino acids. CDR3 coding DNA: TGCAGCGGGGGCGGAGATACGCAGTATTTT. Translated, it gives CSGGGDTQYF.

This clonotype was seen a handful of times. V and J are TRBV20-1 and TRBJ2-1, with D perhaps matching TRBD2 (5 bases). V shed 5 bases and J shed 4 bases, with 9 bases lying between them. Germline assignment: CDR1 DFQATT and CDR2 SNEGSKA (reference sequence). This CDR3 has 12 residues. CDR3 coding DNA: TGCAGTGCTGCGAGGGAGTACAATGAGCAGTTCTTC. As protein: CSAAREYNEQFF.

This chain uses TRBV3-1 with TRBJ2-3; D call uncertain. CDR3 length equals 15 residues. CDR1 and CDR2 from the germline V gene are LGHDT and YNNKEL (reference sequence). V lost 1 base to trimming and J lost 2 bases, with 10 bases between them. This CDR3 is CASSQVAGATDTQYF. The DNA for the CDR3 is TGTGCCAGCAGCCAAGTGGCAGGCGCCACAGATACGCAGTATTTT.

The J gene is TRBJ1-4, the V gene TRBV12-3 or TRBV12-4; D gene uncertain. The CDR3 extends over 14 amino acids. With 7 bases removed from V and 8 bases from J, the gap between germline ends came to 17 bases. The CDR3 loop is CASNRGGPGEKLFF. The CDR3 DNA sequence: TGTGCCAGCAACCGGGGAGGGCCGGGGGAAAAACTGTTTTTT.